The 10 T cell receptor beta chains below all came from one sample that was sequenced in a study of T cell responses to AZD1222 COVID-19 vaccine. Here immunoSEQ multiplex PCR was the method, and the copy in TCRdb shows in-frame clones only, minus some. The table includes 66,000 or so clones, roughly 87% detected once. Sequencing used peripheral blood, obtained on day 0 of AZD1222 vaccination. The receptor source for this set is an adult in good health.

This chain uses TRBV7-3 with TRBJ2-1; D is uncertain. V was cut by 0 bases and J by 4 bases, with 7 bases left in between. The CDR3 runs to 14 residues. Germline CDR1 reads SGHTA; CDR2 reads FQGTGA. In DNA form, the CDR3 reads TGTGCCAGCAGCTTAACAGGCCCGTACAATGAGCAGTTCTTC. Its protein is CASSLTGPYNEQFF.

This chain joins TRBV28 and TRBJ1-3; 9 bases are a match to TRBD1. Trimming at V came to 6 bases and at J to 4 bases, leaving 7 bases not matched to a gene. The CDR3 has 15 amino acids. Germline assignment: CDR1 MDHEN and CDR2 SYDVKM. CDR3 protein: CASRPPGQGGNTIYF. For the CDR3, the DNA is TGTGCCAGCAGGCCTCCGGGACAGGGAGGAAACACCATATATTTT.

The chain joins TRBV3-1 (or the pseudogene TRBV3-2) to TRBJ1-5, with unresolved D. CDR1 and CDR2 (germline): LGHDT, YNNKEL (reference sequence). The CDR3 contains 15 residues. The V end was cut by 1 base, the J end by 4 bases, with 11 bases between. CDR3 protein: CASSQVPGGNQPQHF. The CDR3 DNA sequence: TGTGCCAGCAGCCAAGTGCCGGGCGGTAATCAGCCCCAGCATTTT.

The V and J genes are TRBV9 and TRBJ2-2; D is unresolved. V was pared by 1 base and J by 1 base, with 8 bases between. CDR1 is SGDLS, CDR2 YYNGEE, per germline. The CDR3 extends over 15 amino acids. In nucleotides, the CDR3 is TGTGCCAGCAGCGTACCGGGCAAGAACACCGGGGAGCTGTTTTTT. Translation gives CASSVPGKNTGELFF.

The chain couples TRBV27 to TRBJ1-5; TRBD1 agrees at 8 bases. J lost 4 bases, V lost 5 bases, and 1 base had no gene match. Germline V lookup: CDR1 MNHEY, CDR2 SMNVEV (reference sequence). CDR3 length equals 13 residues. Written as DNA, the CDR3 is TGTGCCAGCAGTAACAGGGGGAATCAGCCCCAGCATTTT. Its protein product is CASSNRGNQPQHF.

The rearrangement uses TRBV29-1 and TRBJ1-1, with 7 bases matching TRBD1. The CDR3 length is 13 residues. Looked up from germline, CDR1 is SQVTM and CDR2 is ANQGSEA. V trimming: 4 bases; J trimming: 1 base; junction bases outside the gene matches: 3. The CDR3 sequence: CSVGTGENTEAFF. Written as DNA, the CDR3 is TGCAGCGTTGGTACAGGGGAGAACACTGAAGCTTTCTTT.

The genes are TRBV6-2 or TRBV6-3 and TRBJ2-7; 10 bases line up with TRBD2. Germline V CDR1 and CDR2: MNHEY, SVGEGT. The CDR3 is 17 amino acids. The J segment lost 5 bases and the V segment lost 3 bases, leaving 13 bases of the junction unmatched. The CDR3 DNA reads TGTGCCAGCAGTTATGATAAGCAAAGCGGGAGGGTGGACGAGCAGTACTTC. It specifies CASSYDKQSGRVDEQYF.

This chain links TRBV6-2 or TRBV6-3 with TRBJ2-7; no firm D call. The ends were cut back, 5 bases at V and 5 bases at J, with 16 bases in the middle. The CDR3 runs 14 residues. The V gene's germline CDR1 is MNHEY and CDR2 SVGEGT. CDR3 amino acids: CASSQRANEDEQYF. The CDR3 coding sequence is TGTGCCAGCAGTCAAAGGGCTAACGAAGACGAGCAGTACTTC.

The rearrangement uses TRBV5-1 and TRBJ1-4, with D tentatively TRBD1 (5 bases). Germline values: CDR1 SGHRS, CDR2 YFSETQ. Between the trimmed V and J ends, which lost 0 bases and 7 bases, there was a span of 10 bases. CDR3 size: 14 residues. Here the CDR3 reads CASSLDRSGEKLFF. CDR3 DNA: TGCGCCAGCAGCTTGGACAGGAGTGGTGAAAAACTGTTTTTT.

V and J are TRBV29-1 and TRBJ1-1, with D tentatively TRBD1 (6 bases). The CDR3 runs 15 residues. Trimming pared 7 bases from V and 6 bases from J, leaving 24 bases between. The germline V gene has CDR1 SQVTM and CDR2 ANQGSEA. CDR3 in DNA: TGCAGCGCTGGGGTAATCGGGGGCGAGGGTTCTGAAGCTTTCTTT. This sequence encodes CSAGVIGGEGSEAFF.